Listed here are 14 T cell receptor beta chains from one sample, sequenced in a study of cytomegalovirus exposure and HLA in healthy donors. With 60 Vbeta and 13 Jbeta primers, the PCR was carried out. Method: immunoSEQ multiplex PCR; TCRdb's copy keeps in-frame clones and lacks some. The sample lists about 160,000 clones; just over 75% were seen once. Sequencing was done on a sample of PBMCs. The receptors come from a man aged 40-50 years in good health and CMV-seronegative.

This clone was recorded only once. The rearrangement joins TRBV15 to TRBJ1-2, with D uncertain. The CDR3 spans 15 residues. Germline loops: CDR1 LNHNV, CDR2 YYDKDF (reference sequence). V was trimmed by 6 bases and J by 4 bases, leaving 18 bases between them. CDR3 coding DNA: TGTGCCACCAGTCCCCCCGGGGTCGATGGCTATGGCTACACCTTC. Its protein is CATSPPGVDGYGYTF. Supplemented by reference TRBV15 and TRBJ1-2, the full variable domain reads DAMVIQNPRYQVTQFGKPVTLSCSQTLNHNVMYWYQQKSSQAPKLLFHYYDKDFNNEADTPDNFQSRRPNTSFCFLDIRSPGLGDTAMYLCATSPPGVDGYGYTFGSGTRLTVV.

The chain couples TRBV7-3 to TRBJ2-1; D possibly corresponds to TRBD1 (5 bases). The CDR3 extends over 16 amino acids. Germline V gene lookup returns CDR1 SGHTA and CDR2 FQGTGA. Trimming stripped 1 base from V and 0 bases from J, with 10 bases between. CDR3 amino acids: CASSLIGGHSYNEQFF. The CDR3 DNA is TGTGCCAGCAGCTTAATCGGCGGACACTCCTACAATGAGCAGTTCTTC.

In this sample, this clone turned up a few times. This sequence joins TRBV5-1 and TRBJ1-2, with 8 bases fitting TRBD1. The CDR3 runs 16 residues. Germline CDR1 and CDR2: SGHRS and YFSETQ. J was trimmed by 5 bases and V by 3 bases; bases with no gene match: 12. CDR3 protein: CASSSSPGGAGYGYTF. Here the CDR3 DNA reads TGCGCCAGCAGCTCGTCTCCAGGGGGCGCCGGGTATGGCTACACCTTC.

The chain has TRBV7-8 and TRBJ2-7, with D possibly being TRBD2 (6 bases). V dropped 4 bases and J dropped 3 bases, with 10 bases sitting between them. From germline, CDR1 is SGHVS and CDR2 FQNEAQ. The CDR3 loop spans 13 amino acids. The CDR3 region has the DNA TGTGCCAGCAGCTCGTACGGGGGCTACGAGCAGTACTTC. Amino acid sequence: CASSSYGGYEQYF.

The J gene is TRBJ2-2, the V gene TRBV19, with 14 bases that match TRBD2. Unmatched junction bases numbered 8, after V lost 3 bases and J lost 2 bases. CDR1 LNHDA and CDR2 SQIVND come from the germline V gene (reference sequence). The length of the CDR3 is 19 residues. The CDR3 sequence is CASSMTSGRATSNTGELFF. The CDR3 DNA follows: TGTGCCAGTAGTATGACTAGCGGGAGGGCCACGTCAAACACCGGGGAGCTGTTTTTT.

In DNA, the CDR3 is TGTGCCAGCAGCCGACCGGGACAGGGGGGCGGAAGGTCTGAAGCTTTCTTT. Amino acid sequence: CASSRPGQGGGRSEAFF. The gene calls are TRBV5-4 and TRBJ1-1; 11 bases align to TRBD1. This CDR3 is 17 amino acids long. With 4 bases clipped from V and 6 bases from J, the junction kept 14 bases outside the gene matches. The germline V gene encodes CDR1 SGHNT and CDR2 YYREEE (reference sequence).

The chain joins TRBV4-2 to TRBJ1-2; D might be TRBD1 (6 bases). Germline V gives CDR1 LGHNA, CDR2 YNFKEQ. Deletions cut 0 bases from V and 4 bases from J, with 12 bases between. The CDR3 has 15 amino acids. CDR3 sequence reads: CASSQETRGGYGYTF. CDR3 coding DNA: TGTGCCAGCAGCCAAGAAACCAGGGGCGGCTATGGCTACACCTTC.

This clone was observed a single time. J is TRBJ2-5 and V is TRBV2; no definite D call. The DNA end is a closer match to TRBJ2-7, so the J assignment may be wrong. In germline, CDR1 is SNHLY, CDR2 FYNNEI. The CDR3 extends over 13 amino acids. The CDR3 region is CASMAPTSYEQYF. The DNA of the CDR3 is TGTGCCAGCATGGCCCCGACAAGCTACGAGCAGTACTTC.

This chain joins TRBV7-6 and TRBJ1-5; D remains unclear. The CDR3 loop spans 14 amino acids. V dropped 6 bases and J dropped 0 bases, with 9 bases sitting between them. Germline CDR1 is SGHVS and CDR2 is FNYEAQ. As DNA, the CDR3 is TGTGCCAGCAGGGCGGGATTTAGCAATCAGCCCCAGCATTTT. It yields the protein CASRAGFSNQPQHF.

The CDR3 loop reads CAWRAGGNSPLHF. Here the CDR3 DNA reads TGTGCCTGGAGGGCAGGGGGCAATTCACCCCTCCACTTT. The chain joins TRBV30 to TRBJ1-6; 8 nucleotides match TRBD1. Per the germline V gene, CDR1 is GTSNPN and CDR2 is SVGIG (reference sequence). Trimming took 3 bases from V and 7 from J; bases not matched to a gene: 2. The CDR3 has 13 residues.

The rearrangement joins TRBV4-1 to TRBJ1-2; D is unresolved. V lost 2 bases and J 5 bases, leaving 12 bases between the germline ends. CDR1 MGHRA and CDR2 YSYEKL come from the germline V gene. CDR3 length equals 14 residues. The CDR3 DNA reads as TGCGCCAGCAGCCAAAAAGCCTCGGGGTATGGCTACACCTTC. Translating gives CASSQKASGYGYTF.

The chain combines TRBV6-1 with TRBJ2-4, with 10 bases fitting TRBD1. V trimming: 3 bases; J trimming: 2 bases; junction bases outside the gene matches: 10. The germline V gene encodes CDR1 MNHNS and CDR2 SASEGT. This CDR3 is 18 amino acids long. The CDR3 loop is CASSDLTGGDSTKNIQYF. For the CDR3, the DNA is TGTGCCAGCAGTGATCTGACAGGGGGCGATAGTACCAAAAACATTCAGTACTTC.

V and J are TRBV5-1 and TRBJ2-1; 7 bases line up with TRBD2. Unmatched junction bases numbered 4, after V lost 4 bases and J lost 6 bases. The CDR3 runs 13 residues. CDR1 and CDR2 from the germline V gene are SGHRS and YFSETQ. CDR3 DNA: TGCGCCAGCAGCGTACTAGCGTCCAATGAGCAGTTCTTC. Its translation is CASSVLASNEQFF.

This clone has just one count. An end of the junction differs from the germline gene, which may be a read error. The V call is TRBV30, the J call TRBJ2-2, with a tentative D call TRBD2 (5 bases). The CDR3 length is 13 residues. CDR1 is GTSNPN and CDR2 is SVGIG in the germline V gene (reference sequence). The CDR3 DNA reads TGTGCCTGGAGTGGGCCCGAACACCGGGGAGCTGTTTTT. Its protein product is CAWSGPEHRGAVF.